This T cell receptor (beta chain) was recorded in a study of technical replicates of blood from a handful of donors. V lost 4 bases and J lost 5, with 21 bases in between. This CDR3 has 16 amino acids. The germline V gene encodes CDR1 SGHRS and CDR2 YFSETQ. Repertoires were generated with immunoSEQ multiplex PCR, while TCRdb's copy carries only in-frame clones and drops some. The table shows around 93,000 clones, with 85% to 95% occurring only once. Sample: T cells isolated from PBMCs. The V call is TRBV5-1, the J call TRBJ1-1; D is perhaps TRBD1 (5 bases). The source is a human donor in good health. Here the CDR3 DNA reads TGCGCCAGCAGCCCCGATGGACGGAGGGGAAGGACTGAAGCTTTCTTT. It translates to CASSPDGRRGRTEAFF.